Described below is a single T cell receptor beta chain sequence and its context. Its antigen is still unknown. CD4+ T cells from unexposed donors were obtained before the COVID-19 pandemic (2011-2018). Sequencing used immunoSEQ multiplex PCR; TCRdb keeps in-frame clones, though not all of them. The sample records approximately 70,000 clones, over 85% being singletons. The data were taken from a study of CD4 T cells in relation to SARS-CoV-2 and coronaviruses. The germline V gene has CDR1 MDHEN and CDR2 SYDVKM. This CDR3 spans 16 amino acids. Trimming stripped 3 bases from V and 5 bases from J, with 17 bases between. Whole-study findings and limits: Pre-pandemic and post-infection samples never came from the same donor. The assay detects memory recall responses, not culture-primed primary responses.

This clonotype was sampled from a human donor in good health. This chain links TRBV28 with TRBJ1-5; D may be TRBD1 (6 bases). The sample comprised naive CD4+ T cells from PBMCs. Regarding subset: naive CD4+ T cells isolated by negative enrichment. CDR3 in DNA: TGTGCCAGCAGTTTTCCTGGGGGCACAGGGCATCAGCCCCAGCATTTT. It yields the protein CASSFPGGTGHQPQHF. The variable domain in full, completed from reference TRBV28 and TRBJ1-5, reads DVKVTQSSRYLVKRTGEKVFLECVQDMDHENMFWYRQDPGLGLRLIYFSYDVKMKEKGDIPEGYSVSREKKERFSLILESASTNQTSMYLCASSFPGGTGHQPQHFGDGTRLSIL.